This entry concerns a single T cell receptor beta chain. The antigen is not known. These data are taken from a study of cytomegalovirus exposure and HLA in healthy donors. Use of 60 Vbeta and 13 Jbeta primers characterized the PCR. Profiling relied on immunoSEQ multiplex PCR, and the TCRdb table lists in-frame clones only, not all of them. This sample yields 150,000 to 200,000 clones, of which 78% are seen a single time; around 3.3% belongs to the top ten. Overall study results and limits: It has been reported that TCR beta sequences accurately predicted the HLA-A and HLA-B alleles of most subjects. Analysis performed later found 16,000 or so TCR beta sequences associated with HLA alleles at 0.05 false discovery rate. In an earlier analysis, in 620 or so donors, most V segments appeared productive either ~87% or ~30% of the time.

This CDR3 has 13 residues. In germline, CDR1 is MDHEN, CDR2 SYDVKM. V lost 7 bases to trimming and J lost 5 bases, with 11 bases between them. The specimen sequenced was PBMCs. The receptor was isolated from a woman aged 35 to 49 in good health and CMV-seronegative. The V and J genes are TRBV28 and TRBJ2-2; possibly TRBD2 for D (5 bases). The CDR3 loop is CASNSRGTGELFF. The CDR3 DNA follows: TGTGCCAGCAATTCCCGGGGAACCGGGGAGCTGTTTTTT.